The 17 T cell receptor beta chains listed next were all sequenced from one sample in a study of CD8 T cells in ankylosing spondylitis. TCRdb processed the 5' RACE reads anew with MiXCR; each CDR3 protein has one entry. This table holds approximately 210,000 distinct CDR3 sequences, roughly 13% found once. Sequencing was carried out using blood, either unsorted or a sorted T cell fraction (not recorded which). These receptors were obtained from a male donor with ankylosing spondylitis or in good health (not recorded which).

The V gene is TRBV10-3, the J gene TRBJ2-6; 9 bases map to TRBD1. The germline V gene encodes CDR1 ENHRY and CDR2 SYGVKD. Losses at the gene ends were 8 bases for V and 0 bases for J; bases not matched to a gene: 8. There are 17 residues in the CDR3. CDR3 in DNA: TGTGCCATCCTCGACGGGGACAGGGCCTCTGGGGCCAACGTCCTGACTTTC. Its translation: CAILDGDRASGANVLTF.

The V and J genes are TRBV5-6 and TRBJ2-1, with a weak D call TRBD2 (5 bases). V dropped 4 bases and J dropped 3 bases, with 14 bases sitting between them. CDR1 is SGHDT, CDR2 YYEEEE, per germline. This CDR3 region has 15 residues. CDR3 DNA: TGTGCCAGCAGCCCGGACGGGGTGGACTACAATGAGCAGTTCTTC. Its translation: CASSPDGVDYNEQFF.

This clonotype has at least ten counts. This chain connects TRBV6-2 or TRBV6-3 to TRBJ2-7; D not certain. The germline CDR1 and CDR2 sequences are MNHEY and SVGEGT. The ends were cut back, 5 bases at V and 7 bases at J, with 12 bases in the middle. The CDR3 contains 12 residues. DNA of the CDR3: TGTGCCAGCAGTCCATATACTTCGGAGCAGTACTTC. Translating it yields CASSPYTSEQYF.

This clonotype was seen at least ten times. The V and J genes are TRBV14 and TRBJ1-1, with D unresolved. The CDR3 totals 13 residues. Looked up from germline, CDR1 is SGHDN and CDR2 is FVKESK. Trimming took off 4 bases at V and 7 bases at J, with 13 bases between the two ends. The CDR3 sequence is CASSPLRAGEAFF. In nucleotides, the CDR3 is TGTGCCAGCAGCCCCCTACGGGCTGGTGAAGCTTTCTTT.

The V gene is TRBV5-6, the J gene TRBJ2-1; either TRBD1 or TRBD2 may supply D (6 bases each). The CDR3 has 16 amino acids. CDR1 is SGHDT, CDR2 YYEEEE, per germline. Deletions cut 3 bases from V and 2 bases from J, with 15 bases between. Here the CDR3 reads CASSSGGGRPYNEQFF. CDR3 bases: TGTGCCAGCAGCTCGGGTGGGGGGCGGCCCTACAATGAGCAGTTCTTC.

The chain combines TRBV20-1 with TRBJ2-7, with a weak D call TRBD1 (6 bases). V was trimmed by 6 bases and J by 0 bases, leaving 15 bases between them. The CDR3 has 14 amino acids. The germline V gene has CDR1 DFQATT and CDR2 SNEGSKA (reference sequence). The CDR3 bases are TGCAGTGCCCGACGTACAGGGAACTCCTACGAGCAGTACTTC. Its protein product is CSARRTGNSYEQYF.

V and J are TRBV2 and TRBJ2-7; 11 nucleotides match TRBD2. The junction had 7 bases not matched to a gene; V was cut back by 6 bases and J by 0 bases. The CDR3 is made up of 16 amino acids. The V gene's germline CDR1 is SNHLY and CDR2 FYNNEI. This CDR3 is CASSPGLAGISYEQYF. For the CDR3, the DNA is TGTGCCAGCAGCCCCGGACTAGCGGGTATCTCCTACGAGCAGTACTTC.

This clonotype was observed a few times. The rearrangement uses TRBV5-1 and TRBJ2-7, with D hard to call. Germline CDR1 SGHRS, CDR2 YFSETQ. This CDR3 is 16 amino acids long. Trimming removed 0 bases from V and 2 bases from J, with 15 bases in between. The CDR3: CASSLAAADKAYEQYF. CDR3 nucleotide sequence: TGCGCCAGCAGCTTGGCCGCGGCGGATAAAGCCTACGAGCAGTACTTC.

This clonotype was seen a handful of times. The chain is built from TRBV27 and TRBJ2-6; 7 bases map to TRBD2. The CDR3 is 19 residues long. Germline V gene data show CDR1 as MNHEY and CDR2 as SMNVEV (reference sequence). Losses at the gene ends were 4 bases for V and 2 bases for J; bases not matched to a gene: 14. CDR3 sequence reads: CASSSIIWGAGPGANVLTF. In nucleotides, the CDR3 is TGTGCCAGCAGTTCAATAATATGGGGAGCGGGACCTGGGGCCAACGTCCTGACTTTC.

In this sample, this clonotype turned up a few times. V gene TRBV11-2 combines with J gene TRBJ2-7; 11 nucleotides agree with TRBD2. Germline CDR1 is SGHAT and CDR2 is FQNNGV. The CDR3 runs to 18 residues. The junction had 14 bases not matched to a gene; V was cut back by 3 bases and J by 4 bases. As DNA, the CDR3 is TGTGCCAGCAGCTTTCCTATCCAGACTAGCGGGGACCTTTACGAGCAGTACTTC. This translates into CASSFPIQTSGDLYEQYF.

The V call is TRBV12-3 or TRBV12-4, the J call TRBJ2-1, with D tentatively TRBD1 (5 bases). The length of the CDR3 is 16 residues. Trimming took 1 base from V and 0 from J, leaving 10 bases between them. The chain's CDR3 is CASSLGGGASYNEQFF. CDR3 bases: TGTGCCAGCAGTTTAGGAGGTGGGGCCTCCTACAATGAGCAGTTCTTC.

This chain links TRBV27 with TRBJ1-2; 10 nucleotides agree with TRBD1. Trimming took 5 bases from V and 1 from J; bases not matched to a gene: 4. This CDR3 contains 15 residues. In germline, CDR1 is MNHEY, CDR2 SMNVEV (reference sequence). The CDR3 protein is CASSLRTGGNYGYTF. Here the CDR3 DNA reads TGTGCCAGCAGTCTGCGGACAGGGGGTAACTATGGCTACACCTTC.

The V call is TRBV27, the J call TRBJ2-1; 7 bases match TRBD1. Per germline, CDR1 MNHEY and CDR2 SMNVEV (reference sequence). CDR3 size: 13 residues. V gave up 5 bases and J gave up 10 bases; unmatched junction bases: 8. This CDR3 is CASSLFGQEEQFF. Here the CDR3 DNA reads TGTGCCAGCAGTCTATTTGGACAGGAAGAGCAGTTCTTC.

V is TRBV19 and J is TRBJ2-3; D remains unclear. The CDR3 contains 14 residues. V dropped 3 bases and J dropped 1 base, with 8 bases sitting between them. Germline values: CDR1 LNHDA, CDR2 SQIVND (reference sequence). The CDR3 here is CASSMIGGTDTQYF. DNA for the CDR3: TGTGCCAGTAGTATGATTGGGGGCACAGATACGCAGTATTTT.

This clonotype was counted between two and nine times. CDR3 in DNA: TGTGCCAGCAGTTTACAGGTTGGGGGCGAGCAGTACTTC. It translates to CASSLQVGGEQYF. The V and J genes are TRBV27 and TRBJ2-7; D could derive from TRBD1 or TRBD2 (5 bases each). The ends were cut back, 2 bases at V and 6 bases at J, with 11 bases in the middle. CDR1 is MNHEY, CDR2 SMNVEV, per germline (reference sequence). The CDR3 consists of 13 residues.

This rearrangement joins TRBV12-3 or TRBV12-4 to TRBJ2-7; D ambiguous. This CDR3 contains 14 residues. Trimming took 5 bases from V and 2 from J, leaving 13 bases between them. This CDR3 reads CASSPSRPAYEQYF. The CDR3 nucleotides read TGTGCCAGCAGTCCGTCGCGACCAGCCTACGAGCAGTACTTC.

This clonotype turned up a few times. The chain combines TRBV4-1 with TRBJ2-7; TRBD2 agrees at 9 bases. J was trimmed by 7 bases and V by 3 bases; bases with no gene match: 7. Germline CDR1 and CDR2: MGHRA and YSYEKL. There are 14 residues in the CDR3. CDR3 region: CASSHPAGGGEQYF. CDR3 DNA sequence: TGCGCCAGCAGCCACCCAGCGGGGGGAGGTGAGCAGTACTTC.